This TCR beta chain was captured in a study of blood T cell repertoires in COVID-19. As for the study in general: Specimens from acute and convalescent COVID-19 originated in the United States, Italy and Spain. PBMCs, B-cell-depleted T cells, or T cells provided the cDNA or gDNA that made up the material.

In the original workflow: Amplification of reference gene primers provided the estimated nucleated cell counts. Profiled with immunoSEQ multiplex PCR; TCRdb holds only in-frame clones, not every one. For V, J and clone size, that table is used; D and trimming come from the DNA. Of more than 110,000 clones listed, roughly four fifths were seen once; the top ten hold 13%. This clone was seen just once. The CDR3 is made up of 14 amino acids. Trimming took 6 bases from V and 6 from J; bases not matched to a gene: 8. Germline V gene lookup returns CDR1 MNHEY and CDR2 SMNVEV (reference sequence). Sequences were obtained from peripheral blood. The sequence came from a man aged 80 or over with acute or convalescent COVID-19. The chain joins TRBV27 to TRBJ2-7; 10 bases agree with TRBD1. CDR3 residues: CASRPGQGYGEQYF. The CDR3 DNA reads TGTGCCAGCAGACCGGGACAGGGGTATGGCGAGCAGTACTTC.